This T cell receptor beta chain was identified in a study of blood T cells in healthy people across ages. Study at large: Using template switching, researchers captured about one barcoded beta molecule for each two T cells.

The V and J ends lost 4 bases and 6 bases, in that order; junction bases with no gene match: 9. This CDR3 comprises 15 residues. Per the germline V gene, CDR1 is SGHRS and CDR2 is YFSETQ. A remark on this clonotype: Its target is unknown.

Study-level findings and limits: Roughly linear age-related decline in beta diversity appeared, significant by age approximately 40. Both naive CD4+ cell counts and diversity were greater in long-lived donors than in aged donors.

The study recruited healthy Caucasian donors from Russia who were aged about 6 to 100. Sample-barcoded 5' priming and a J-beta primer mix drove a second PCR of about 6 to 12 cycles. TCRdb recomputed calls from the 5' RACE reads with MiXCR, one row per CDR3 protein. The table has some 1.5 million distinct CDR3 sequences, 28% seen once. The TCR comes from a woman aged 25 to 45 in good health. The rearrangement joins TRBV5-1 to TRBJ2-3; TRBD2 aligns across 9 bases. The specimen sequenced was blood. CDR3 sequence reads: CASSGGLAPSDTQYF. CDR3 nucleotides: TGCGCCAGCAGCGGGGGACTAGCTCCCTCGGATACGCAGTATTTT.